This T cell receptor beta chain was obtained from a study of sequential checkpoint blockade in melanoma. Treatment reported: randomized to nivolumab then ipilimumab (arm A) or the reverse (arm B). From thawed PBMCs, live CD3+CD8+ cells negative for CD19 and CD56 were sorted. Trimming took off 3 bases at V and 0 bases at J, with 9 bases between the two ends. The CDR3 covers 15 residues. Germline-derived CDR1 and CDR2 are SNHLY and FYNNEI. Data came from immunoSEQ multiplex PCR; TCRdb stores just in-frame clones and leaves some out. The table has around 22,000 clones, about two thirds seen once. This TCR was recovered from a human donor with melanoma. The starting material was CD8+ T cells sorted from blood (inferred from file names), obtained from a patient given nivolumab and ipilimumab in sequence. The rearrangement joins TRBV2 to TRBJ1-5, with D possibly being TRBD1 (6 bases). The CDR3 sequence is CASSDLRGSNQPQHF. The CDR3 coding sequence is TGTGCCAGCAGTGACCTCAGGGGTAGCAATCAGCCCCAGCATTTT.